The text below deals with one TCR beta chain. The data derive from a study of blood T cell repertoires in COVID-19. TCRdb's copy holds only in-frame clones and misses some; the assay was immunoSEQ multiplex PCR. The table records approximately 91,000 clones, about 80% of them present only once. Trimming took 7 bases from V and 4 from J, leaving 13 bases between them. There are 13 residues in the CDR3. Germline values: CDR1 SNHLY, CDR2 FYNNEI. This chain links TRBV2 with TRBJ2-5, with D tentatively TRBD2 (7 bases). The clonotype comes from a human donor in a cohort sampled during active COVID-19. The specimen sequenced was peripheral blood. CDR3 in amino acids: CASKGEGPETQYF. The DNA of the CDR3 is TGTGCCAGCAAGGGGGAGGGCCCAGAGACCCAGTACTTC.